A selection of T cell receptor beta chains follows, all from one sample in a study of blood T cell repertoires in COVID-19. Produced via immunoSEQ multiplex PCR; TCRdb's table is partial and in-frame only. There are about 8,500 clones in the sample; less than 90% occur only once, and 6% to 9% lies in the top ten. Sequencing used peripheral blood. The receptor source for this set is a human donor with active COVID-19. The donor label of this sample is uncertain. Both conserved end residues are part of each CDR3. Each record gives: CDR3 DNA, CDR3 protein, J gene, V gene, clone size, D gene. The D gene is left open where the match is weak. Rows give clone size only sometimes, using once, few, many, or a class for an expanded clone.

CDR3nt: TGTGCCAGCAGTGAAGAGGCGCGGGGGCCACTAGATACGCAGTATTTT; CDR3aa: CASSEEARGPLDTQYF; j_gene: TRBJ2-3; v_gene: TRBV2; abundance: NA; d_gene: NA
CDR3nt: TGTGCCAGTGGACAGGGGGCTTTACGGAGTAGACAGCCCCAGCATTTT; CDR3aa: CASGQGALRSRQPQHF; j_gene: TRBJ1-5; v_gene: TRBV19; abundance: NA; d_gene: TRBD1
CDR3nt: TGTGCCAGCAGTTACTCGTCAGGCAATCAGCCCCAGCATTTT; CDR3aa: CASSYSSGNQPQHF; j_gene: TRBJ1-5; v_gene: TRBV6-2/TRBV6-3; abundance: few; d_gene: NA
CDR3nt: TGTGCCAGCAGCCCACCCGGGACAGCCTGGAACACTGAAGCTTTCTTT; CDR3aa: CASSPPGTAWNTEAFF; j_gene: TRBJ1-1; v_gene: TRBV5-8; abundance: NA; d_gene: TRBD1
CDR3nt: TGTGCCACCAGTGCCCGGGGACAGAACTATGGCTACACCTTC; CDR3aa: CATSARGQNYGYTF; j_gene: TRBJ1-2; v_gene: TRBV24-1; abundance: NA; d_gene: TRBD1
CDR3nt: TGTGCCAGCAGTTTTGCGGGTCAGCCCCAGCATTTT; CDR3aa: CASSFAGQPQHF; j_gene: TRBJ1-5; v_gene: TRBV27; abundance: few; d_gene: NA
CDR3nt: TGCGCCAGCAGCTTGAGGCGTACGAGCGGGGGGGCCCACGAGCAGTACTTC; CDR3aa: CASSLRRTSGGAHEQYF; j_gene: TRBJ2-7; v_gene: TRBV5-1; abundance: NA; d_gene: TRBD2
CDR3nt: TGTGCCAGCAGCCCATACGCGGGGGGGCCCGGGAATGAGCAGTTCTTC; CDR3aa: CASSPYAGGPGNEQFF; j_gene: TRBJ2-1; v_gene: TRBV9; abundance: NA; d_gene: TRBD2
CDR3nt: TGTGCCAGCAGCGTAGCAGCGCTCAGCTCCTACAATGAGCAGTTCTTC; CDR3aa: CASSVAALSSYNEQFF; j_gene: TRBJ2-1; v_gene: TRBV9; abundance: NA; d_gene: NA
CDR3nt: TGTGCCAGCAGCAAAGCGCCAGGGTTGTACTATGGCTACACCTTC; CDR3aa: CASSKAPGLYYGYTF; j_gene: TRBJ1-2; v_gene: TRBV21-1; abundance: NA; d_gene: NA